The T cell receptor (beta chain) under discussion was sequenced for a study of T cells after yellow fever vaccination. The study, taken as a whole, reports: Secondary responses were weaker yet peaked faster, day 5 versus 15.

The V and J ends lost 10 bases and 6 bases, in that order; junction bases with no gene match: 12. This CDR3 contains 15 residues. The germline CDR1 and CDR2 sequences are MNHEY and SVGEGT. TCRdb recomputed calls from the 5' RACE reads with MiXCR, one row per CDR3 protein. The sample contains some 340,000 distinct CDR3 sequences, about 10% of which appear only once. Points on this clonotype: What it binds is not known.

This sequence joins TRBV6-2 or TRBV6-3 and TRBJ2-2, with 9 nucleotides matching TRBD2. The clonotype originates from a man between 18 and 29 years old who received the YFV17D yellow fever vaccine. Sequencing was performed on CD4+ T cells sorted from PBMCs, taken 45 days after the yellow fever booster vaccination. The CDR3 bases are TGTGCCACCAATAGCGGGGGCCGACCGTCCGGGGAGCTGTTTTTT. Translation gives CATNSGGRPSGELFF.